This record concerns one TCR beta chain sequence. The data stem from a study of blood T cell repertoires in COVID-19. Some clones are missing from TCRdb's copy, which holds only in-frame ones; the method was immunoSEQ multiplex PCR. The sample has hundreds of thousands of clones, 75% to 90% seen once; the top ten hold nearly 6.5%. The germline V gene has CDR1 SGDLS and CDR2 YYNGEE. The CDR3 covers 14 residues. Trimming took 3 bases from V and 7 from J; bases not matched to a gene: 9. The chain uses TRBV9 and TRBJ1-2, with 7 bases fitting TRBD1. Source material: peripheral blood. The TCR sequence derives from a woman aged 50 to 60 with COVID-19, enrolled during active disease. CDR3 residues: CASSAAGTAGGYTF. DNA of the CDR3: TGTGCCAGCAGCGCGGCCGGGACAGCCGGTGGCTACACCTTC. Full variable domain (remainder filled in from reference TRBV9 and TRBJ1-2): DSGVTQTPKHLITATGQRVTLRCSPRSGDLSVYWYQQSLDQGLQFLIQYYNGEERAKGNILERFSAQQFPDLHSELNLSSLELGDSALYFCASSAAGTAGGYTFGSGTRLTVV.